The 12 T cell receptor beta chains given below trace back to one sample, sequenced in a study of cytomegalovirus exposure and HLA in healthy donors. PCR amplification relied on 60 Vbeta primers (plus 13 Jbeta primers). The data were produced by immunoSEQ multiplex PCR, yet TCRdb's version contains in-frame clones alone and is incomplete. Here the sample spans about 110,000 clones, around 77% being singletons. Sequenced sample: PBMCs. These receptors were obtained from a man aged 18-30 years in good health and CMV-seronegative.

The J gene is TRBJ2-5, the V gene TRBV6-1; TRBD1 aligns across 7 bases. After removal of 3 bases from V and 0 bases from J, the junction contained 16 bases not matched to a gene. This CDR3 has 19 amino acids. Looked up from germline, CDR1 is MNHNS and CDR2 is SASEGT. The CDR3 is CASSEPVQGVFLDQETQYF. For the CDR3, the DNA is TGTGCCAGCAGTGAGCCGGTTCAGGGGGTTTTCCTTGACCAAGAGACCCAGTACTTC.

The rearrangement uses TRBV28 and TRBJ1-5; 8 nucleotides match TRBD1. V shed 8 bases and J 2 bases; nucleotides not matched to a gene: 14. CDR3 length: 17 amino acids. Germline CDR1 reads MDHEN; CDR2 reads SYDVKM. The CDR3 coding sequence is TGTGCCAGCGCCGACGGAGGCAGGGGGCTGGGCAATCAGCCCCAGCATTTT. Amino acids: CASADGGRGLGNQPQHF.

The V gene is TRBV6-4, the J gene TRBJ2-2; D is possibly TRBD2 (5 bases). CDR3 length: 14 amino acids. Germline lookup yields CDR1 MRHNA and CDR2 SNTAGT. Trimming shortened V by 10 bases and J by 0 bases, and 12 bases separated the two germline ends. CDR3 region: CATSGGPNTGELFF. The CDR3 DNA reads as TGTGCCACCTCCGGAGGCCCGAACACCGGGGAGCTGTTTTTT.

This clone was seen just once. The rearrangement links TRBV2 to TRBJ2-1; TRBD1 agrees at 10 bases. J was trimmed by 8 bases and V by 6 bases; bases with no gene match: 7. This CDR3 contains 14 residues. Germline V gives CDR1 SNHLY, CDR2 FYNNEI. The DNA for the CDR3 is TGTGCCAGCAGCCCCGGGACAGGGGTTCATGAGCAGTTCTTC. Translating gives CASSPGTGVHEQFF.

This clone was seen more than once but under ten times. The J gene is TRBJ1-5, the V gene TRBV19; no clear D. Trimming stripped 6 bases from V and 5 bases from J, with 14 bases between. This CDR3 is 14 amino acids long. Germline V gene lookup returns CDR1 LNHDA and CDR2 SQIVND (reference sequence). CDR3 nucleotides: TGTGCCAGTAGAACTCACGGAGTGGATCAGCCCCAGCATTTT. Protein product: CASRTHGVDQPQHF.

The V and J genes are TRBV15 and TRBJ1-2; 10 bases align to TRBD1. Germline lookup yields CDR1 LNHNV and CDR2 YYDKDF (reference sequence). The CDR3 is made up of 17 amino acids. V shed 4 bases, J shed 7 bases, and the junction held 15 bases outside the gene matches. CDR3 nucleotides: TGTGCCACCAGCATCAGCCGGGACAGGGGAAGTTGGAGTGGCTACACCTTC. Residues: CATSISRDRGSWSGYTF.

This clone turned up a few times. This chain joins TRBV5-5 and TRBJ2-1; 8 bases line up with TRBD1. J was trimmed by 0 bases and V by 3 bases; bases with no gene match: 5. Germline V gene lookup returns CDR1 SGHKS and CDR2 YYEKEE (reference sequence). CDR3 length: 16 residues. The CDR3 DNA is TGTGCCAGCAGCTCCGACAGGGGTCCCTCCTACAATGAGCAGTTCTTC. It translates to CASSSDRGPSYNEQFF.

The CDR3 loop reads CASSILGLVETQYF. The CDR3, as DNA: TGTGCCAGTAGTATTTTGGGGCTTGTAGAGACCCAGTACTTC. The chain is built from TRBV19 and TRBJ2-5; D is possibly TRBD1 (5 bases). Germline CDR1 and CDR2: LNHDA and SQIVND (reference sequence). CDR3 length: 14 residues. V was trimmed by 3 bases and J by 4 bases, leaving 12 bases between them.

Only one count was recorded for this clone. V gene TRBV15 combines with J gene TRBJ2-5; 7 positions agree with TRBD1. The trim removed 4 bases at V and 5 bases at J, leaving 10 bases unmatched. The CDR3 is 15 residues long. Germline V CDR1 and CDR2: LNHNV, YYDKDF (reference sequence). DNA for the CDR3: TGTGCCACCAGCACGACAGGGTCGTATGGGGAGACCCAGTACTTC. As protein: CATSTTGSYGETQYF.

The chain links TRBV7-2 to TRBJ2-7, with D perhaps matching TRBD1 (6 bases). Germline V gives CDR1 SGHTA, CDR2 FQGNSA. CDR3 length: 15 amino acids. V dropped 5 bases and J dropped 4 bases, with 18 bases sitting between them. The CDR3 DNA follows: TGTGCCAGCAGCGCCCTGTGGGGGCCCAATTACGAGCAGTACTTC. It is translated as CASSALWGPNYEQYF.

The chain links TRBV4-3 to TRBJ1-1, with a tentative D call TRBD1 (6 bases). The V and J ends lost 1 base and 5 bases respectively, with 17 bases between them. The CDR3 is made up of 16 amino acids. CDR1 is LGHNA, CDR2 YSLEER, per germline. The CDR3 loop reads CASSQGGGAGVTEAFF. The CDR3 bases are TGCGCCAGCAGCCAAGGGGGGGGTGCAGGGGTGACTGAAGCTTTCTTT.

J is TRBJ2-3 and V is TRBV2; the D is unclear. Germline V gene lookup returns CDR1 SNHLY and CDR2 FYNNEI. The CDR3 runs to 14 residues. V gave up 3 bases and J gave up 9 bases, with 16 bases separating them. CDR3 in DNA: TGTGCCAGCAGTGACAGCACGGTCGCTAGGACGCAGTATTTT. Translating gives CASSDSTVARTQYF.